Presented here are 23 T cell receptor beta chains from one specimen sequenced in a study of blood T cell repertoires in COVID-19. Sequencing was performed with immunoSEQ multiplex PCR; in TCRdb, only in-frame clones are kept and a portion is missing. The table includes about 150,000 clones, approximately 80% detected once. Sequencing input: peripheral blood. The receptors originated from a woman aged 55-69 years with acute or convalescent COVID-19.

This clone has a handful of counts. The chain is built from TRBV19 and TRBJ1-5, with 7 positions matching TRBD1. J was trimmed by 5 bases and V by 6 bases; bases with no gene match: 4. Per germline, CDR1 LNHDA and CDR2 SQIVND (reference sequence). CDR3 length equals 13 residues. The DNA of the CDR3 is TGTGCCAGTAGGCGACAGGGCGATCAGCCCCAGCATTTT. It translates to CASRRQGDQPQHF.

V and J are TRBV3-1 (or the pseudogene TRBV3-2) and TRBJ2-5, with no clear D. The V gene's germline CDR1 is LGHDT and CDR2 YNNKEL (reference sequence). This CDR3 region has 13 residues. Trimming pared 4 bases from V and 2 bases from J, leaving 8 bases between. The CDR3 DNA reads TGTGCCAGCAGCCGACTGGCACAAGAGACCCAGTACTTC. Translation gives CASSRLAQETQYF.

This chain connects TRBV11-2 to TRBJ2-3; 8 bases fit TRBD2. V dropped 5 bases and J dropped 2; count of bases not matched to a gene: 3. From germline, CDR1 is SGHAT and CDR2 FQNNGV. CDR3 size: 14 residues. CDR3 amino acids: CASSPGGYTDTQYF. CDR3 coding DNA: TGTGCCAGCAGCCCGGGAGGGTACACAGATACGCAGTATTTT.

J is TRBJ2-1 and V is TRBV30; D is unclear. From germline, CDR1 is GTSNPN and CDR2 SVGIG (reference sequence). The CDR3 sequence is 12 residues long. Trimming cost V 0 bases and J 9 bases, with 9 bases left between them. CDR3 bases: TGTGCCTGGAGTGTACTGTTCGGTGAGCAGTTCTTC. The encoded protein is CAWSVLFGEQFF.

This sequence joins TRBV19 and TRBJ1-1; 8 bases map to TRBD1. CDR3 length: 15 residues. J lost 5 bases, V lost 6 bases, and 11 bases had no gene match. The germline CDR1 and CDR2 sequences are LNHDA and SQIVND (reference sequence). As DNA, the CDR3 is TGTGCCAGTAGGTCAGGGGGCGTCACGGGGACTGAAGCTTTCTTT. As protein: CASRSGGVTGTEAFF.

This chain uses TRBV19 with TRBJ1-4; 9 bases are shared with TRBD1. The CDR3 sequence is 17 residues long. Trimming removed 4 bases from V and 1 base from J; junction bases left unmatched: 7. Germline CDR1 reads LNHDA; CDR2 reads SQIVND (reference sequence). In nucleotides, the CDR3 is TGTGCCAGTAGTACCCCGGGACAGGGCCTAACTAATGAAAAACTGTTTTTT. Amino acid sequence: CASSTPGQGLTNEKLFF.

This clone has a single count. The chain is built from TRBV27 and TRBJ1-4; TRBD1 matches 11 bases. The CDR3 spans 15 residues. CDR1 and CDR2 from the germline V gene are MNHEY and SMNVEV (reference sequence). Trimming at V came to 3 bases and at J to 8 bases, leaving 5 bases not matched to a gene. The CDR3 DNA reads TGTGCCAGCAGTTTTTCGGACAGGGGGCGCGAAAAACTGTTTTTT. Protein: CASSFSDRGREKLFF. Complete variable domain (other parts from reference TRBV27 and TRBJ1-4): EAQVTQNPRYLITVTGKKLTVTCSQNMNHEYMSWYRQDPGLGLRQIYYSMNVEVTDKGDVPEGYKVSRKEKRNFPLILESPSPNQTSLYFCASSFSDRGREKLFFGSGTQLSVL.

A few counts support this clone. J is TRBJ1-6 and V is TRBV12-3 or TRBV12-4; TRBD1 matches 8 bases. The V segment lost 7 bases and the J segment 13 bases; nucleotides outside the gene matches: 9. The CDR3 contains 13 residues. CDR3 region: CASTNGQGQPLHF. The CDR3 DNA reads TGTGCCAGCACCAACGGACAGGGACAGCCCCTCCACTTT.

The chain couples TRBV29-1 to TRBJ1-2, with TRBD1 as a possible D gene (5 bases). The V end lost 7 bases, the J end lost 5 bases, and 17 bases lay between the germline ends. The CDR3 is 13 amino acids. Germline V lookup: CDR1 SQVTM, CDR2 ANQGSEA. The CDR3 loop reads CSAGMAGRYGYTF. The CDR3 region has the DNA TGCAGCGCGGGAATGGCGGGACGGTATGGCTACACCTTC.

This chain connects TRBV10-3 to TRBJ1-1; no definite D call. The CDR3 has 11 amino acids. Germline CDR1 is ENHRY and CDR2 is SYGVKD. Trimming pared 11 bases from V and 2 bases from J, leaving 9 bases between. The CDR3 bases are TGTGCCTCCCGCAGTAACACTGAAGCTTTCTTT. It encodes CASRSNTEAFF.

This clone was counted only a few times. This chain uses TRBV7-2 with TRBJ1-1, with D perhaps matching TRBD1 (6 bases). This CDR3 comprises 15 residues. V lost 6 bases, J lost 1 base, and 15 bases lay in between. Per the germline V gene, CDR1 is SGHTA and CDR2 is FQGNSA. The CDR3 loop reads CASSRRGGANTEAFF. CDR3 DNA: TGTGCCAGCAGTCGCCGGGGGGGGGCGAACACTGAAGCTTTCTTT.

CDR3: CASRSGQGEGYTF. DNA of the CDR3: TGTGCCAGCAGATCAGGACAGGGGGAGGGCTACACCTTC. This chain joins TRBV28 and TRBJ1-2; TRBD1 aligns across 10 bases. This CDR3 has 13 amino acids. Germline trimming cut 6 bases from V and 8 bases from J; bases unmatched to any gene: 6. Germline assignment: CDR1 MDHEN and CDR2 SYDVKM.

The chain recombines TRBV2 with TRBJ1-1; possible D gene TRBD1, 6 bases. V lost 2 bases and J 8 bases, leaving 9 bases between the germline ends. This CDR3 has 12 residues. The germline V gene has CDR1 SNHLY and CDR2 FYNNEI. CDR3 DNA sequence: TGTGCCAGCAGTGAAAGGGGGACAGAAGCTTTCTTT. This codes for CASSERGTEAFF. Full variable domain (missing parts from reference TRBV2 and TRBJ1-1): EPEVTQTPSHQVTQMGQEVILRCVPISNHLYFYWYRQILGQKVEFLVSFYNNEISEKSEIFDDQFSVERPDGSNFTLKIRSTKLEDSAMYFCASSERGTEAFFGQGTRLTVV.

The chain employs TRBV11-2 and TRBJ1-2; 12 bases fit TRBD1. The CDR3 extends over 15 amino acids. Germline V CDR1 and CDR2: SGHAT, FQNNGV. Trimming took 5 bases from V and 4 from J; bases not matched to a gene: 5. This chain's CDR3 is CASSHGTGGVYGYTF. The CDR3 region has the DNA TGTGCCAGCAGCCATGGGACAGGGGGCGTCTATGGCTACACCTTC.

This clone turned up a few times. The rearrangement links TRBV6-5 to TRBJ1-5, with 10 bases matching TRBD1. The germline V gene has CDR1 MNHEY and CDR2 SVGAGI. The V segment lost 6 bases and the J segment 7 bases; nucleotides outside the gene matches: 6. This CDR3 is 14 amino acids long. CDR3 DNA: TGTGCCAGCAGGGGGACAGGGGAGGGACAGCCCCAGCATTTT. Translating it yields CASRGTGEGQPQHF.

Of note for this clone: The identical CDR3 is also encoded by other nucleotide sequences in the sample. V is TRBV2 and J is TRBJ1-5; 11 positions agree with TRBD1. CDR3 length equals 14 residues. The J segment lost 7 bases and the V segment lost 5 bases, leaving 4 bases of the junction unmatched. Per the germline V gene, CDR1 is SNHLY and CDR2 is FYNNEI. CDR3 nucleotide sequence: TGTGCCAGCAGTCCGGGACAGGGGGGCCAGCCCCAGCATTTT. It translates to CASSPGQGGQPQHF.

The chain joins TRBV6-1 to TRBJ1-4, with D tentatively TRBD1 (5 bases). This CDR3 comprises 16 residues. V was pared by 3 bases and J by 6 bases, with 17 bases between. The germline V gene encodes CDR1 MNHNS and CDR2 SASEGT. The CDR3: CASSEDPRALDEKLFF. DNA for the CDR3: TGTGCCAGCAGTGAGGACCCCAGGGCGCTCGATGAAAAACTGTTTTTT.

A few counts support this clone. The V gene is TRBV7-3, the J gene TRBJ1-5; tentative D call: TRBD1 (5 bases). The V gene's germline CDR1 is SGHTA and CDR2 FQGTGA. Trimming took 5 bases from V and 5 from J, leaving 10 bases between them. The CDR3 is 13 residues long. The CDR3 DNA reads TGTGCCAGCAGCACAGGAGCCGATCAGCCCCAGCATTTT. Its translation: CASSTGADQPQHF.

V and J are TRBV5-1 and TRBJ1-2, with a possible D match to TRBD1 (5 bases). Germline CDR1 and CDR2: SGHRS and YFSETQ. CDR3 length equals 14 residues. Trimming shortened V by 0 bases and J by 6 bases, and 12 bases separated the two germline ends. The CDR3 sequence: CASSLAGGADGYTF. The CDR3 DNA sequence: TGCGCCAGCAGCTTGGCAGGAGGGGCGGATGGCTACACCTTC.

This chain joins TRBV7-3 and TRBJ2-1; 8 bases align to TRBD1. Looked up from germline, CDR1 is SGHTA and CDR2 is FQGTGA. The junction had 3 bases not matched to a gene; V was cut back by 4 bases and J by 4 bases. This CDR3 has 14 amino acids. DNA for the CDR3: TGTGCCAGCAGCTGGGGACAGGCTTACAATGAGCAGTTCTTC. Translating gives CASSWGQAYNEQFF.

V usage is TRBV29-1 and J usage is TRBJ2-7; perhaps TRBD1 as D (6 bases). Trimming cost V 3 bases and J 2 bases, with 14 bases left between them. Germline V gene lookup returns CDR1 SQVTM and CDR2 ANQGSEA. The CDR3 runs to 14 residues. This chain's CDR3 is CSVDLGQWAYEQYV. In nucleotides, the CDR3 is TGCAGCGTTGACCTCGGACAGTGGGCCTACGAGCAGTACGTC.

The rearrangement links TRBV5-1 to TRBJ1-4; 8 positions agree with TRBD1. V lost 2 bases and J lost 7; bases outside the gene matches: 4. Germline V lookup: CDR1 SGHRS, CDR2 YFSETQ. The CDR3 totals 14 residues. CDR3: CASSLQGDGEKLFF. In DNA, the CDR3 is TGCGCCAGCAGCTTACAGGGGGACGGTGAAAAACTGTTTTTT.

The chain recombines TRBV2 with TRBJ2-5; 8 nucleotides line up with TRBD2. V lost 3 bases and J lost 2; bases outside the gene matches: 5. The CDR3 covers 15 residues. Germline loops: CDR1 SNHLY, CDR2 FYNNEI. DNA for the CDR3: TGTGCCAGCAGTGATCTACTAGCGGCACAAGAGACCCAGTACTTC. Translated: CASSDLLAAQETQYF.